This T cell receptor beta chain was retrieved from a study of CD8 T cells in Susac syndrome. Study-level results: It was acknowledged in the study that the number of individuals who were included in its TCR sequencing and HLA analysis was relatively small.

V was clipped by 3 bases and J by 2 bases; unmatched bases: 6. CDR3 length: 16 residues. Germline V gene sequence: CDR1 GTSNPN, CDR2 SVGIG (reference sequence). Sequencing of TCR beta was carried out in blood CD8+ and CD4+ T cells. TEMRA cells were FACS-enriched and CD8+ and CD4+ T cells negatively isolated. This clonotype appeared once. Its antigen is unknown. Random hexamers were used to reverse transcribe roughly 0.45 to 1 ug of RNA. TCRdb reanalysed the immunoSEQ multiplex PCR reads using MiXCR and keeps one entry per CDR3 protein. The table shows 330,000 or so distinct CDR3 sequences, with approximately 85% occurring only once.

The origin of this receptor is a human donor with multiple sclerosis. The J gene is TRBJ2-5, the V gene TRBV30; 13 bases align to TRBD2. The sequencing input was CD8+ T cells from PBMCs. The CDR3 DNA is TGTGCCTGGAGCCAAGGGACTAGCGGGATACAAGAGACCCAGTACTTC. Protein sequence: CAWSQGTSGIQETQYF.